The rows below give T cell receptor beta chains drawn from one sample of a study of control samples from healthy donors and cancer patients. Assay: immunoSEQ multiplex PCR; the TCRdb copy retains only in-frame clones and omits some. The data contain more than 100,000 clones, less than 95% of them singletons. The source material was blood. These receptor sequences come from a man aged 18 to 29 in good health. Both conserved end residues are part of each CDR3. Fields, in order: CDR3 length, D gene, J gene, V gene, clone size, CDR3 protein, CDR3 DNA. The D gene is left open where the match is weak. Clone size is stated in some rows and not others, as once, few, many or a class when expanded.

>16|TRBD1|TRBJ2-1|TRBV6-6|NA
CASSYPGQGGNNEQFF
TGTGCCAGCAGTTACCCAGGACAGGGGGGAAACAATGAGCAGTTCTTC
>14|NA|TRBJ2-5|TRBV6-6|once
CASSYLVPEETQYF
TGTGCCAGCAGTTACCTAGTCCCAGAAGAGACCCAGTACTTC
>16|NA|TRBJ2-2|TRBV6-1|NA
CASSEAPGHDTGELFF
TGTGCCAGCAGTGAAGCGCCCGGGCATGACACCGGGGAGCTGTTTTTT
>15|NA|TRBJ2-7|TRBV4-1|NA
CASSQEAVSTYEQYF
TGCGCCAGCAGCCAAGAGGCGGTTTCTACCTACGAGCAGTACTTC
>15|TRBD1|TRBJ2-1|TRBV9|once
CASSGGGQGDNEQFF
TGTGCCAGCAGCGGGGGCGGACAGGGAGACAATGAGCAGTTCTTC
>15|TRBD2|TRBJ2-1|TRBV5-1|NA
CASSRNSGGGNEQFF
TGCGCCAGCAGCCGTAATAGCGGGGGGGGCAATGAGCAGTTCTTC
>13|TRBD1|TRBJ2-5|TRBV24-1|NA
CATSEGQEETQYF
TGTGCCACCAGTGAGGGACAGGAGGAGACCCAGTACTTC
>13|NA|TRBJ1-5|TRBV7-8|NA
CASSWTDHQPQHF
TGTGCCAGCAGCTGGACAGACCATCAGCCCCAGCATTTT
>13|NA|TRBJ1-1|TRBV24-1|NA
CATRLHPGYEAFF
TGTGCCACCAGGCTCCACCCAGGGTATGAAGCTTTCTTT
>14|NA|TRBJ1-2|TRBV5-1|NA
CASSSPGIEHGYTF
TGCGCCAGCAGCTCGCCAGGGATTGAGCATGGCTACACCTTC
>17|TRBD1|TRBJ2-7|TRBV7-9|NA
CASSLDDWGTGNYEQYF
TGTGCCAGCAGCTTAGACGATTGGGGGACAGGGAACTACGAGCAGTACTTC
>16|NA|TRBJ1-5|TRBV6-1|once
CASSGRGEGSNQPQHF
TGTGCCAGCAGTGGCCGGGGGGAGGGGAGCAATCAGCCCCAGCATTTT
>15|NA|TRBJ1-1|TRBV18|NA
CASSPPIGAATEAFF
TGTGCCAGCTCACCACCGATCGGGGCTGCCACTGAAGCTTTCTTT
>14|TRBD1|TRBJ2-7|TRBV19|NA
CASSTLDRAHEQYF
TGTGCCAGTAGTACCCTAGACAGGGCCCACGAGCAGTACTTC
>14|NA|TRBJ2-3|TRBV7-2|NA
CASSLALGTDTQYF
TGTGCCAGCAGCTTAGCGTTAGGCACAGATACGCAGTATTTT
>15|NA|TRBJ1-4|TRBV5-6|NA
CASSLNRGANEKLFF
TGTGCCAGCAGCTTGAATCGGGGTGCCAATGAAAAACTGTTTTTT
>19|NA|TRBJ2-7|TRBV18|NA
CASSPRELVDRESSYEQYF
TGTGCCAGCTCACCGCGGGAATTAGTCGACAGGGAAAGCTCCTACGAGCAGTACTTC
>14|NA|TRBJ2-1|TRBV30|once
CAWRQGGAYNEQFF
TGTGCCTGGAGACAGGGGGGGGCCTACAATGAGCAGTTCTTC
>15|TRBD1|TRBJ2-1|TRBV19|once
CASSISGGGGTEQFF
TGTGCCAGTAGTATTTCAGGGGGCGGAGGGACTGAGCAGTTCTTC
>12|NA|TRBJ1-1|TRBV30|NA
CAWSGDIDEAFF
TGTGCCTGGAGTGGGGACATAGATGAAGCTTTCTTT
>16|TRBD2|TRBJ2-3|TRBV15|once
CATSSGAAGGADTQYF
TGTGCCACCAGCAGTGGGGCAGCGGGGGGCGCAGATACGCAGTATTTT
>15|NA|TRBJ1-1|TRBV19|NA
CASSIGRGRNTEAFF
TGTGCCAGTAGTATAGGAAGGGGGAGGAACACTGAAGCTTTCTTT
>14|NA|TRBJ2-2|TRBV2|once
CASKAQGNTGELFF
TGTGCCAGCAAGGCGCAGGGTAACACCGGGGAGCTGTTTTTT
>14|NA|TRBJ1-2|TRBV5-1|NA
CASSLKQGGDGYTF
TGCGCCAGCAGCTTGAAACAGGGTGGGGATGGCTACACCTTC
>15|NA|TRBJ1-1|TRBV6-5|NA
CASSYSTRVSTEAFF
TGTGCCAGCAGTTACTCGACTAGGGTCAGCACTGAAGCTTTCTTT
>17|TRBD1|TRBJ2-6|TRBV6-4|NA
CASSLGTGPSGANVLTF
TGTGCCAGCAGTCTTGGGACAGGCCCGTCTGGGGCCAACGTCCTGACTTTC
>16|NA|TRBJ1-2|TRBV4-1|NA
CASSQGGLRALYGYTF
TGCGCCAGCAGCCAAGGAGGTCTCCGGGCCCTCTATGGCTACACCTTC